The 16 T cell receptor beta chains below all came from one sample that was sequenced in a study of blood T cell repertoires in COVID-19. Method: immunoSEQ multiplex PCR; TCRdb's copy keeps in-frame clones and lacks some. The repertoire holds over 300,000 clones, over 75% seen once, with less than 2.5% in the top ten. Sequencing was done on a sample of PBMCs or T cells enriched from blood (not recorded which). The receptors shown here come from a man under 40 who had recovered from COVID-19.

The chain joins TRBV24-1 to TRBJ2-7, with 10 bases that match TRBD2. Per the germline V gene, CDR1 is KGHDR and CDR2 is SFDVKD. With 5 bases clipped from V and 3 bases from J, the junction kept 9 bases outside the gene matches. The CDR3 is 16 residues long. The CDR3, as DNA: TGTGCCACCAGTGTTGAGCGGGGGGGTAACATCTACGAGCAGTACTTC. Its protein product is CATSVERGGNIYEQYF.

The rearrangement uses TRBV29-1 and TRBJ1-1, with D perhaps TRBD1 (5 bases). Germline-derived CDR1 and CDR2 are SQVTM and ANQGSEA. V shed 6 bases and J shed 6 bases, with 14 bases lying between them. The CDR3 runs 12 residues. The CDR3: CSVAPGQAEAFF. CDR3 nucleotides: TGCAGCGTGGCCCCAGGGCAAGCTGAAGCTTTCTTT.

The J gene is TRBJ1-2, the V gene TRBV27; 9 bases line up with TRBD1. The germline CDR1 and CDR2 sequences are MNHEY and SMNVEV (reference sequence). The CDR3 runs 13 residues. J lost 7 bases, V lost 6 bases, and 6 bases had no gene match. CDR3 sequence reads: CASSPGQGRGYTF. In nucleotides, the CDR3 is TGTGCCAGCAGCCCGGGACAGGGACGTGGCTACACCTTC.

The V and J genes are TRBV5-4 and TRBJ2-5, with 11 bases identical to TRBD2. The germline gives CDR1 SGHNT, CDR2 YYREEE (reference sequence). CDR3 length: 15 residues. The V segment lost 6 bases and the J segment 0 bases; nucleotides outside the gene matches: 4. CDR3 in DNA: TGTGCCAGCACTAGCGGGGGGAGGTACCAAGAGACCCAGTACTTC. This translates into CASTSGGRYQETQYF. Using reference TRBV5-4 and TRBJ2-5 for the parts outside the CDR3, the full variable domain is ETGVTQSPTHLIKTRGQQVTLRCSSQSGHNTVSWYQQALGQGPQFIFQYYREEENGRGNFPPRFSGLQFPNYSSELNVNALELDDSALYLCASTSGGRYQETQYFGPGTRLLVL.

The CDR3: CASSIRARDSSGNTIYF. The CDR3 region has the DNA TGTGCCAGCAGCATACGAGCGAGGGACAGCTCTGGAAACACCATATATTTT. V and J are TRBV5-4 and TRBJ1-3; 7 bases map to TRBD1. Trimming removed 4 bases from V and 0 bases from J; junction bases left unmatched: 10. Germline CDR1 SGHNT, CDR2 YYREEE (reference sequence). The CDR3 extends over 17 amino acids.

V and J are TRBV20-1 and TRBJ1-6; a possible D gene is TRBD1 (5 bases). The CDR3 extends over 13 amino acids. Germline CDR1 and CDR2: DFQATT and SNEGSKA (reference sequence). V was clipped by 3 bases and J by 7 bases, with 10 bases between them. The CDR3 coding sequence is TGCAGTGCTAGTAGGGGTGCCAATTCACCCCTCCACTTT. Encoded protein: CSASRGANSPLHF.

The gene calls are TRBV6-5 and TRBJ1-4; 7 bases line up with TRBD1. Germline trimming cut 5 bases from V and 7 bases from J; bases unmatched to any gene: 10. The V gene's germline CDR1 is MNHEY and CDR2 SVGAGI. This CDR3 contains 15 residues. In DNA, the CDR3 is TGTGCCAGCAGTCACCGACCGGGACAGAGTGAAAAACTGTTTTTT. This codes for CASSHRPGQSEKLFF.

For this clone: This sample includes further DNA sequences coding for the same CDR3. The chain links TRBV18 to TRBJ1-1; TRBD1 matches at 9 bases. The CDR3 is 16 amino acids. The V gene's germline CDR1 is KGHSH and CDR2 LQKENI. Germline trimming cut 3 bases from V and 1 base from J; bases unmatched to any gene: 6. The CDR3: CASSPRQGGTNTEAFF. The CDR3 DNA is TGTGCCAGCTCACCGAGACAGGGGGGGACGAACACTGAAGCTTTCTTT.

V usage is TRBV7-2 and J usage is TRBJ2-1, with 8 bases that match TRBD1. Trimming removed 5 bases from V and 4 bases from J; junction bases left unmatched: 7. The CDR3 consists of 15 residues. Germline V lookup: CDR1 SGHTA, CDR2 FQGNSA. The DNA for the CDR3 is TGTGCCAGCAGCCAATTGGGACAGGCGTACAATGAGCAGTTCTTC. This codes for CASSQLGQAYNEQFF. Together with reference TRBV7-2 and TRBJ2-1, the CDR3 gives the full variable domain: GAGVSQSPSNKVTEKGKDVELRCDPISGHTALYWYRQSLGQGLEFLIYFQGNSAPDKSGLPSDRFSAERTGGSVSTLTIQRTQQEDSAVYLCASSQLGQAYNEQFFGPGTRLTVL.

The genes are TRBV7-9 and TRBJ1-1; no firm D call. The V end lost 1 base, the J end lost 8 bases, and 14 bases lay between the germline ends. Germline-derived CDR1 and CDR2 are SEHNR and FQNEAQ (reference sequence). The CDR3 spans 14 residues. The CDR3 bases are TGTGCCAGCAGCTTAGTGTCTAGGTGGCAGGAAGCTTTCTTT. This gives the protein CASSLVSRWQEAFF.

This clone was observed once. The junction departs from germline at one end; a sequencing error may be responsible. The genes are TRBV28 and TRBJ2-1; 7 bases agree with TRBD2. Germline loops: CDR1 MDHEN, CDR2 SYDVKM. The CDR3 runs 12 residues. The CDR3 nucleotides are TGTGCCAGCAGCTCATCAGCGGGGTTCTTGATCTTC. As protein: CASSSSAGFLIF. The variable domain in full, completed from reference TRBV28 and TRBJ2-1, reads DVKVTQSSRYLVKRTGEKVFLECVQDMDHENMFWYRQDPGLGLRLIYFSYDVKMKEKGDIPEGYSVSREKKERFSLILESASTNQTSMYLCASSSSAGFLIFGPGTRLTVL.

In DNA form, the CDR3 reads TGTGCCAGCAGCCCTTGGGGGGCAGATACGCAGTATTTT. Its translation is CASSPWGADTQYF. V gene TRBV5-8 combines with J gene TRBJ2-3; tentatively, D is TRBD2 (6 bases). CDR1 is SGHTS, CDR2 YDEGEE, per germline. The CDR3 extends over 13 amino acids. The V and J ends lost 4 bases and 4 bases respectively, with 10 bases between them.

The chain recombines TRBV30 with TRBJ2-5; D is ambiguous. V dropped 0 bases and J dropped 4 bases, with 9 bases sitting between them. This CDR3 is built from 13 residues. Germline CDR1 is GTSNPN and CDR2 is SVGIG (reference sequence). The CDR3 DNA is TGTGCCTGGAGTGTCAGTGGTACAGAGACCCAGTACTTC. It is translated as CAWSVSGTETQYF.

The gene calls are TRBV6-1 and TRBJ2-7; 8 nucleotides align to TRBD2. The CDR3 is made up of 15 amino acids. The J segment lost 5 bases and the V segment lost 2 bases, leaving 8 bases of the junction unmatched. Germline assignment: CDR1 MNHNS and CDR2 SASEGT. The CDR3 DNA reads TGTGCCAGCAGTGAAACGTTAGGCGGGGGGAACGAGCAGTACTTC. Translation gives CASSETLGGGNEQYF.

Here the CDR3 reads CASSLAGQGAFKQFF. The CDR3, as DNA: TGTGCCAGCAGCTTAGCGGGACAGGGGGCCTTTAAGCAGTTCTTC. The rearrangement uses TRBV7-9 and TRBJ2-1; 12 bases line up with TRBD1. The V segment lost 0 bases and the J segment 11 bases; nucleotides outside the gene matches: 5. Germline V gene sequence: CDR1 SEHNR, CDR2 FQNEAQ (reference sequence). The CDR3 extends over 15 amino acids.

This chain links TRBV5-1 with TRBJ2-1, with 10 positions matching TRBD2. Germline V CDR1 and CDR2: SGHRS, YFSETQ. Trimming removed 1 base from V and 2 bases from J; junction bases left unmatched: 12. The CDR3 is 19 residues long. The CDR3 reads CASSLRIGLAATPYNEQFF. The CDR3 DNA reads as TGCGCCAGCAGCTTGAGGATTGGACTAGCGGCTACTCCCTACAATGAGCAGTTCTTC.